Included here is one T cell receptor beta chain sequence, with context. Unique molecular identifiers were added to individual cDNA molecules. TCRdb analysed the 5' RACE reads with MiXCR anew, one entry per CDR3 protein. The table has more than 80,000 distinct CDR3 sequences, approximately 14% seen once. The data belong to a study of early T cells in non-severe SARS-CoV-2 infection. At the level of the study: Unsorted whole-blood RNA was sequenced in bulk, leaving chains unpaired.

Trimming left V 0 bases short and J 0 bases short, with 18 bases between. CDR1 SGDLS and CDR2 YYNGEE come from the germline V gene. The CDR3 extends over 18 amino acids. This TCR came from an adult who was a healthcare worker with PCR-confirmed SARS-CoV-2 infection or an uninfected control (not recorded which). This chain uses TRBV9 with TRBJ2-5; a possible D gene is TRBD2 (6 bases). Source material: whole blood. CDR3 sequence: CASSVGLGVAVYQETQYF. CDR3 nucleotide sequence: TGTGCCAGCAGCGTAGGCCTCGGGGTAGCGGTGTACCAAGAGACCCAGTACTTC. Full variable domain (outside the CDR3, taken from reference TRBV9 and TRBJ2-5): DSGVTQTPKHLITATGQRVTLRCSPRSGDLSVYWYQQSLDQGLQFLIQYYNGEERAKGNILERFSAQQFPDLHSELNLSSLELGDSALYFCASSVGLGVAVYQETQYFGPGTRLLVL.